Following are 21 T cell receptor beta chains from one sample sequenced in a study of control samples from healthy donors and cancer patients. Libraries were prepared by immunoSEQ multiplex PCR; TCRdb keeps only in-frame clonotypes and omits some of them. The profile covers about 55,000 clones, with roughly 95% appearing a single time and about 1.1% taken by the ten largest. Material: blood. These receptors were taken from a woman aged 18-29 years in good health.

The genes are TRBV29-1 and TRBJ1-1, with 7 bases lining up with TRBD1. CDR1 and CDR2 from the germline V gene are SQVTM and ANQGSEA. The J segment lost 6 bases and the V segment lost 5 bases, leaving 9 bases of the junction unmatched. The CDR3 has 13 amino acids. The CDR3 protein is CSVIRGGRAEAFF. For the CDR3, the DNA is TGCAGCGTTATTAGAGGGGGCAGGGCTGAAGCTTTCTTT.

The chain is built from TRBV2 and TRBJ1-2; no definite D call. The germline CDR1 and CDR2 sequences are SNHLY and FYNNEI. The CDR3 consists of 14 residues. V was trimmed by 8 bases and J by 0 bases, leaving 13 bases between them. The CDR3 here is CASVSWETNYGYTF. CDR3 DNA sequence: TGTGCCAGCGTTTCTTGGGAAACTAACTATGGCTACACCTTC.

V is TRBV27 and J is TRBJ1-6, with 10 bases that match TRBD1. The J segment lost 8 bases and the V segment lost 3 bases, leaving 4 bases of the junction unmatched. CDR1 MNHEY and CDR2 SMNVEV come from the germline V gene (reference sequence). CDR3 size: 15 residues. CDR3 region: CASSFQGQGHSPLHF. The CDR3 nucleotides read TGTGCCAGCAGTTTCCAGGGACAGGGGCATTCACCCCTCCACTTT.

This chain links TRBV10-3 with TRBJ1-2; D not certain. Germline V CDR1 and CDR2: ENHRY, SYGVKD. This CDR3 has 13 residues. V lost 3 bases and J 8 bases, leaving 13 bases between the germline ends. The CDR3 loop reads CAISESVSGGYTF. The CDR3 DNA is TGTGCCATCAGTGAAAGTGTGTCGGGAGGCTACACCTTC.

CDR3 bases: TGTGCCAGCAACAGGGGTCCGGAGACCCAGTACTTC. As protein: CASNRGPETQYF. This chain connects TRBV28 to TRBJ2-5; 7 bases are a match to TRBD1. The V gene's germline CDR1 is MDHEN and CDR2 SYDVKM. The junction had 4 bases not matched to a gene; V was cut back by 7 bases and J by 5 bases. There are 12 residues in the CDR3.

The V gene is TRBV4-1, the J gene TRBJ2-5, with TRBD1 identical over 11 bases. Germline CDR1 and CDR2: MGHRA and YSYEKL. The CDR3 runs to 16 residues. V was pared by 2 bases and J by 1 base, with 3 bases of the junction left unmatched. For the CDR3, the DNA is TGCGCCAGCAGCCAACAGGGACAGGGGGTCCAAGAGACCCAGTACTTC. As protein: CASSQQGQGVQETQYF.

This clone has a single count. The chain recombines TRBV6-2 or TRBV6-3 with TRBJ2-1; D gene unclear. The V and J ends lost 1 base and 0 bases respectively, with 10 bases between them. The CDR3 spans 16 residues. Looked up from germline, CDR1 is MNHEY and CDR2 is SVGEGT. The CDR3 spells CASSYFWAPSYNEQFF. CDR3 nucleotide sequence: TGTGCCAGCAGTTACTTTTGGGCTCCCTCCTACAATGAGCAGTTCTTC.

V is TRBV3-1 (or the pseudogene TRBV3-2) and J is TRBJ1-6; D gene unclear. The CDR3 is 17 amino acids. Germline V lookup: CDR1 LGHDT, CDR2 YNNKEL (reference sequence). Trimming removed 0 bases from V and 0 bases from J, with 9 bases in between. CDR3 sequence (DNA): TGTGCCAGCAGCCAAGAACACGGGAGCTCCTATAATTCACCCCTCCACTTT. This translates into CASSQEHGSSYNSPLHF.

The gene calls are TRBV4-1 and TRBJ2-2, with 12 bases identical to TRBD2. The CDR3 contains 17 residues. V was pared by 2 bases and J by 7 bases, with 8 bases of the junction left unmatched. CDR1 MGHRA and CDR2 YSYEKL come from the germline V gene. DNA for the CDR3: TGCGCCAGCAGCCAACACCTAGCGGGGGGGCGCGGCGGGGAGCTGTTTTTT. Its protein product is CASSQHLAGGRGGELFF.

The gene calls are TRBV5-1 and TRBJ1-1; D is perhaps TRBD1 (5 bases). Germline CDR1 is SGHRS and CDR2 is YFSETQ. Trimming took 3 bases from V and 1 from J, leaving 16 bases between them. This CDR3 region has 16 residues. CDR3 nucleotide sequence: TGCGCCAGCAGCTGGGCCCAAGGGGATCGGAACACTGAAGCTTTCTTT. Translation gives CASSWAQGDRNTEAFF. The full variable domain, its missing parts supplied by reference TRBV5-1 and TRBJ1-1, is KAGVTQTPRYLIKTRGQQVTLSCSPISGHRSVSWYQQTPGQGLQFLFEYFSETQRNKGNFPGRFSGRQFSNSRSEMNVSTLELGDSALYLCASSWAQGDRNTEAFFGQGTRLTVV.

This chain uses TRBV4-2 with TRBJ1-4, with a possible D match to TRBD1 (5 bases). Per the germline V gene, CDR1 is LGHNA and CDR2 is YNFKEQ. This CDR3 comprises 16 residues. V dropped 0 bases and J dropped 4 bases, with 12 bases sitting between them. The CDR3 bases are TGTGCCAGCAGCCAAGATCGTGGCGGGGGTAATGAAAAACTGTTTTTT. It specifies CASSQDRGGGNEKLFF.

The genes are TRBV5-1 and TRBJ1-1, with D unresolved. CDR1 and CDR2 from the germline V gene are SGHRS and YFSETQ. The CDR3 has 14 amino acids. V shed 1 base and J shed 2 bases, with 9 bases lying between them. CDR3 sequence reads: CASSLSRSNTEAFF. CDR3 bases: TGCGCCAGCAGCTTGTCCAGGTCCAACACTGAAGCTTTCTTT.

V and J are TRBV6-1 and TRBJ1-5; D is ambiguous. The CDR3 runs 14 residues. Germline CDR1 is MNHNS and CDR2 is SASEGT. The germline V and J ends were trimmed by 0 bases and 6 bases, with 9 bases remaining between them. CDR3 region: CASSEAHGSQPQHF. In DNA form, the CDR3 reads TGTGCCAGCAGTGAAGCGCACGGGTCTCAGCCCCAGCATTTT.

This clone was seen a single time. V and J are TRBV12-3 or TRBV12-4 and TRBJ1-2; no firm D call. V dropped 7 bases and J dropped 6 bases, with 15 bases sitting between them. This CDR3 contains 13 residues. CDR3 coding DNA: TGTGCCAGCAACGGGCGGGGTTGGGATGGCTACACCTTC. It translates to CASNGRGWDGYTF.

The chain links TRBV27 to TRBJ1-5; D is undetermined. The V gene lost 6 bases and the J gene lost 2 bases, with 11 bases spanning the gap. The germline V gene has CDR1 MNHEY and CDR2 SMNVEV (reference sequence). The CDR3 is made up of 14 amino acids. CDR3 in DNA: TGTGCCAGCAGCATGGCTTGGGGCAATCAGCCCCAGCATTTT. Residues: CASSMAWGNQPQHF.

With respect to this clone: Within the sample, other DNA sequences also encode this same CDR3. This sequence joins TRBV7-9 and TRBJ1-2; 9 bases line up with TRBD1. Germline V gene lookup returns CDR1 SEHNR and CDR2 FQNEAQ (reference sequence). This CDR3 has 13 residues. V shed 3 bases and J 4 bases; nucleotides not matched to a gene: 0. CDR3 DNA: TGTGCCAGCAGCTTGGGACAGGGCTATGGCTACACCTTC. Its translation is CASSLGQGYGYTF.

This clone occurred once. V gene TRBV12-3 or TRBV12-4 combines with J gene TRBJ1-1; D uncertain. Trimming left V 3 bases short and J 8 bases short, with 13 bases between. The CDR3 is made up of 13 amino acids. CDR3 residues: CASSLYLWEEAFF. CDR3 sequence (DNA): TGTGCCAGCAGTTTGTACCTGTGGGAAGAAGCTTTCTTT.

This clone was recorded once. The chain links TRBV5-6 to TRBJ1-1; 10 bases line up with TRBD1. The germline V gene has CDR1 SGHDT and CDR2 YYEEEE. V was clipped by 4 bases and J by 9 bases; unmatched bases: 12. The CDR3 has 15 residues. The CDR3 is CASSNLGTGEVKAFF. CDR3 nucleotides: TGTGCCAGCAGCAACTTGGGGACAGGGGAGGTTAAAGCTTTCTTT.

The chain recombines TRBV29-1 with TRBJ2-7; D is ambiguous. Germline CDR1 is SQVTM and CDR2 is ANQGSEA. This CDR3 has 14 amino acids. The V end lost 4 bases, the J end lost 1 base, and 14 bases lay between the germline ends. CDR3 amino acids: CSVGSSMLSYEQYF. In DNA form, the CDR3 reads TGCAGCGTTGGCAGCTCGATGCTATCCTACGAGCAGTACTTC.

V gene TRBV6-1 combines with J gene TRBJ1-5; no reliable D call. V was pared by 1 base and J by 4 bases, with 8 bases between. The length of the CDR3 is 14 residues. Germline lookup yields CDR1 MNHNS and CDR2 SASEGT. The CDR3 nucleotides read TGTGCCAGCAGTGAAGGGTACCGGAATCAGCCCCAGCATTTT. Its protein is CASSEGYRNQPQHF.

V and J are TRBV6-5 and TRBJ1-1; D uncertain. V was pared by 7 bases and J by 1 base, with 7 bases between. Per the germline V gene, CDR1 is MNHEY and CDR2 is SVGAGI. CDR3 length: 12 amino acids. CDR3 nucleotide sequence: TGTGCCAGCAAACGGCAGAACACTGAAGCTTTCTTT. It is translated as CASKRQNTEAFF.